Listed below are T cell receptor beta chains from one sample, sequenced in a study of blood T cell repertoires in COVID-19. Clones were sequenced by immunoSEQ multiplex PCR, and TCRdb holds only the in-frame ones, with some missing. The sample consists of roughly 450,000 clones, roughly 91% of them appearing once. Sequenced material: PBMCs or T cells enriched from blood (not recorded which). Every receptor here comes from a man aged 18-30 years who had recovered from COVID-19. Both conserved end residues are part of each CDR3. A D gene is named only where the DNA matches it firmly. A row's size may be missing; if present it is once, few, many or a size class.

D: TRBD1; size: -; V: TRBV6-9; J: TRBJ1-5; DNA: TGTGCCAGCAGTTCAATTGACAGGGGGCCAACAGGGCCCCAGCATTTT; CDR3: CASSSIDRGPTGPQHF
D: -; size: -; V: TRBV7-2; J: TRBJ2-3; DNA: TGTGCCAGCAGAAGACTAGGCACAGATACGCAGTATTTT; CDR3: CASRRLGTDTQYF
D: -; size: -; V: TRBV2; J: TRBJ1-1; DNA: TGTGCCAGCAGATACGTGCGGAACACTGAAGCTTTCTTT; CDR3: CASRYVRNTEAFF
D: TRBD2; size: -; V: TRBV6-5; J: TRBJ2-7; DNA: TGTGCCAGCAGTTACTCCAGCGGGAGGACCTACGAGCAGTACTTC; CDR3: CASSYSSGRTYEQYF
D: TRBD1; size: -; V: TRBV25-1; J: TRBJ2-7; DNA: TGTGCCAGCAGTGAATATGGGACAGCCTACGAGCAGTACTTC; CDR3: CASSEYGTAYEQYF
D: -; size: once; V: TRBV4-1; J: TRBJ1-4; DNA: TGCGCCAGCAGTCCCTTGTCAGGGGCTTCGGGTAATGAAAAACTGTTTTTT; CDR3: CASSPLSGASGNEKLFF
D: -; size: -; V: TRBV19; J: TRBJ1-5; DNA: TGTGCCACCACCCCAGCGTATAGCAATCAGCCCCAGCATTTT; CDR3: CATTPAYSNQPQHF
D: TRBD1; size: -; V: TRBV9; J: TRBJ1-6; DNA: TGTGCCAGCAGCTTTGGACAGGGGGCCAATTCACCCCTCCACTTT; CDR3: CASSFGQGANSPLHF
D: -; size: few; V: TRBV19; J: TRBJ1-6; DNA: TGTGCCAGTAGATATGGGCCAGAAGATTCACCCCTCCACTTT; CDR3: CASRYGPEDSPLHF
D: TRBD1; size: -; V: TRBV28; J: TRBJ1-2; DNA: TGTGCCAGCAGAATGACAGGGGAGGGAGGCTACACCTTC; CDR3: CASRMTGEGGYTF
D: TRBD1; size: -; V: TRBV2; J: TRBJ2-2; DNA: TGTGCCAGCCAGCCCCCGGGACAGGGGACCGGGGAGCTGTTTTTT; CDR3: CASQPPGQGTGELFF
D: TRBD2; size: few; V: TRBV11-3; J: TRBJ2-2; DNA: TGTGCCAGCAGCTCCAGCGGGAGGAAGAACACCGGGGAGCTGTTTTTT; CDR3: CASSSSGRKNTGELFF
D: TRBD1; size: once; V: TRBV23-1; J: TRBJ1-2; DNA: TGCGCCACCATAACCACCGACAGGGCAAACTATGGCTACACCTTC; CDR3: CATITTDRANYGYTF
D: -; size: -; V: TRBV6-5; J: TRBJ1-1; DNA: TGTGCCAGCAGGGGCGACAGGAGGACTGAAGCTTTCTTT; CDR3: CASRGDRRTEAFF
D: TRBD1; size: -; V: TRBV7-2; J: TRBJ1-6; DNA: TGTGCCAGCAGCCCGGAGACAGGGAGCTCCTATAATTCACCCCTCCACTTT; CDR3: CASSPETGSSYNSPLHF
D: -; size: -; V: TRBV19; J: TRBJ1-5; DNA: TGTGCCAGTAGTAAGGAACTGTTCAGGTGGTCCCAGCATTTT; CDR3: CASSKELFRWSQHF
D: -; size: few; V: TRBV28; J: TRBJ2-1; DNA: TGTGCCAGCAGTTCGCTCAGGGCGACCCGGTACAATGAGCAGTTCTTC; CDR3: CASSSLRATRYNEQFF
D: TRBD1; size: -; V: TRBV7-9; J: TRBJ2-1; DNA: TGTGCCAGCAGCTCGGGACAGGGGGGCCCGTGGAATGAGCAGTTCTTC; CDR3: CASSSGQGGPWNEQFF
D: TRBD1; size: -; V: TRBV11-3; J: TRBJ2-2; DNA: TGTGCCAGCAGCTTACGACAGGGGTACACCGGGGAGCTGTTTTTT; CDR3: CASSLRQGYTGELFF
D: TRBD1; size: -; V: TRBV5-1; J: TRBJ1-1; DNA: TGCGCCAGCAGCTTTTTTCAGGGGGGTAACACTGAAGCTTTCTTT; CDR3: CASSFFQGGNTEAFF
D: -; size: -; V: TRBV28; J: TRBJ2-7; DNA: TGTGCCAGCAGTTCGCGCAGGGTCTCGTACGAGCAGTACTTC; CDR3: CASSSRRVSYEQYF
D: -; size: -; V: TRBV19; J: TRBJ1-2; DNA: TGTGCCAGTAGTATTCAGGACTACTATGGCTACACCTTC; CDR3: CASSIQDYYGYTF
D: TRBD1; size: -; V: TRBV9; J: TRBJ2-7; DNA: TGTGCCAGCAGCCCCGACAGGGGGATGTACGAGCAGTACTTC; CDR3: CASSPDRGMYEQYF
D: -; size: few; V: TRBV18; J: TRBJ1-2; DNA: TGTGCCAGCTCACCGGACAAAGACTATGGCTACACCTTC; CDR3: CASSPDKDYGYTF
D: -; size: -; V: TRBV5-1; J: TRBJ1-4; DNA: TGCGCCAGCAGCTTCTCTATGGGCGCAACTAATGAAAAACTGTTTTTT; CDR3: CASSFSMGATNEKLFF
D: -; size: -; V: TRBV5-4; J: TRBJ2-7; DNA: TGTGCCAGCAGCTTGGGGGGACAACTTTCAGAATACGAGCAGTACTTC; CDR3: CASSLGGQLSEYEQYF
D: -; size: -; V: TRBV6-1; J: TRBJ1-1; DNA: TGTGCCAGCAGTATCGGGCAGGGTGAAGCTTTCTTT; CDR3: CASSIGQGEAFF
D: -; size: -; V: TRBV11-2; J: TRBJ2-3; DNA: TGTGCCAGCAGCTTAGTAGTGGTTAGCACAGATACGCAGTATTTT; CDR3: CASSLVVVSTDTQYF
D: -; size: -; V: TRBV28; J: TRBJ1-1; DNA: TGTGCCACATTCTATACAGGGAACACTGAAGCTTTCTTT; CDR3: CATFYTGNTEAFF
D: -; size: -; V: TRBV20-1; J: TRBJ1-2; DNA: TGCAGTGCCTTAACAGGTATCTCGGACACCTTC; CDR3: CSALTGISDTF
D: -; size: -; V: TRBV19; J: TRBJ1-5; DNA: TGTGCCAGTAGTACTTCGACCGGGACTGCTGCCAATCAGCCCCAGCATTTT; CDR3: CASSTSTGTAANQPQHF
D: TRBD2; size: once; V: TRBV15; J: TRBJ2-7; DNA: TGTGCCACCAGCAGAGCTAGCGGGAGTAAATACTTC; CDR3: CATSRASGSKYF
D: -; size: -; V: TRBV6-5; J: TRBJ2-4; DNA: TGTGCCAGCAGTTACGGCGGCGAGGGAAACATTCAGTACTTC; CDR3: CASSYGGEGNIQYF
D: TRBD1; size: once; V: TRBV28; J: TRBJ1-1; DNA: TGTGCCAGCAGTTTGTGGCAGGGGGCGGTTGAAGCTTTCTTT; CDR3: CASSLWQGAVEAFF
D: -; size: -; V: TRBV28; J: TRBJ1-2; DNA: TGTGCCACCAGCCCCGGGGGGGTTAGAGGATCTTATGGCTACACCTTC; CDR3: CATSPGGVRGSYGYTF
D: -; size: -; V: TRBV6-5; J: TRBJ1-2; DNA: TGTGCCAGCAGTCCGACGCGGGGCGGCGTCTATGGCTACACCTTC; CDR3: CASSPTRGGVYGYTF
D: -; size: -; V: TRBV9; J: TRBJ2-1; DNA: TGTGCCAGCAGCGTCGGGGGAACGTACAATGAGCAGTTCTTC; CDR3: CASSVGGTYNEQFF
D: TRBD1; size: -; V: TRBV2; J: TRBJ1-6; DNA: TGTGCCAGCAGTGGATCAGGGGGTGTGAATTCACCCCTCCACTTT; CDR3: CASSGSGGVNSPLHF
D: TRBD1; size: -; V: TRBV2; J: TRBJ1-6; DNA: TGTGCCAGAGACTCGGGACAGCTTAATTCACCCCTCCACTTT; CDR3: CARDSGQLNSPLHF
D: -; size: -; V: TRBV29-1; J: TRBJ1-5; DNA: TGCAGCGTCAGACCGACAGATCCAAATCAGCCCCAGCATTTT; CDR3: CSVRPTDPNQPQHF
D: TRBD1; size: few; V: TRBV3-1/TRBV3-2; J: TRBJ1-2; DNA: TGTGCCAGCAGCCAATCACAGGGGACAACTAACTATGGCTACACCTTC; CDR3: CASSQSQGTTNYGYTF
D: -; size: -; V: TRBV4-2; J: TRBJ2-7; DNA: TGTGCCAGCAGCCAAGCAAACTACGAGCAGTACTTC; CDR3: CASSQANYEQYF
D: TRBD1; size: -; V: TRBV5-1; J: TRBJ1-2; DNA: TGCGCCAGCAGAGGGGGGACAGAAGGCCTCTATGGCTACACCTTC; CDR3: CASRGGTEGLYGYTF
D: -; size: -; V: TRBV28; J: TRBJ1-2; DNA: TGTGCCAGCAGTTTATTGGGGGCTGATGGCTACACCTTC; CDR3: CASSLLGADGYTF
D: TRBD1; size: -; V: TRBV19; J: TRBJ1-5; DNA: TGTGCCAGTAGTCGCGACCCGACAGGGAATAGCAATCAGCCCCAGCATTTT; CDR3: CASSRDPTGNSNQPQHF
D: -; size: -; V: TRBV5-6; J: TRBJ1-4; DNA: TGTGCCAGCACCTATAGGATGGGGGGTGAAAAACTGTTTTTT; CDR3: CASTYRMGGEKLFF
D: -; size: -; V: TRBV18; J: TRBJ2-5; DNA: TGTGCCAGCTCACCCACAGGCGCTACCTGGGAGACCCAGTACTTC; CDR3: CASSPTGATWETQYF
D: -; size: -; V: TRBV28; J: TRBJ1-1; DNA: TGTGCCAGCTCAGGGTCCCCAGTGAACACTGAAGCTTTCTTT; CDR3: CASSGSPVNTEAFF
D: -; size: -; V: TRBV7-6; J: TRBJ2-5; DNA: TGTGCCACCAGAAAGGGACTCCAAGAGACCCAGTACTTC; CDR3: CATRKGLQETQYF
D: -; size: -; V: TRBV28; J: TRBJ2-1; DNA: TGTGCCGCCCTCCCCGCGGGTGAAGACGATGAGCAGTTCTTC; CDR3: CAALPAGEDDEQFF
D: TRBD1; size: -; V: TRBV18; J: TRBJ1-1; DNA: TGTGCCAGCTCACAAGCGGGACAGGGGGTCGGAACTGAAGCTTTCTTT; CDR3: CASSQAGQGVGTEAFF